One and the same sample provided the 14 T cell receptor beta chains below, sequenced in a study of radiotherapy plus CTLA-4 blockade in lung cancer. TCRdb's table, derived via immunoSEQ multiplex PCR, lists solely in-frame clones and lacks some. The data hold about 48,000 clones, with 75% to 85% observed a single time. The specimen was peripheral blood, collected from a patient treated with radiotherapy plus ipilimumab. The receptor source for this set is a human donor with non-small cell lung cancer who had stable disease on radiotherapy plus ipilimumab.

The chain employs TRBV5-1 and TRBJ2-5; D remains ambiguous. The length of the CDR3 is 15 residues. V shed 4 bases and J shed 0 bases, with 13 bases lying between them. Germline-derived CDR1 and CDR2 are SGHRS and YFSETQ. CDR3 sequence: CASSLPAAYQETQYF. CDR3 sequence (DNA): TGCGCCAGCAGCCTGCCTGCGGCGTACCAAGAGACCCAGTACTTC.

V is TRBV5-1 and J is TRBJ2-7, with D possibly matching TRBD2 (6 bases). The CDR3 extends over 14 amino acids. Germline V gives CDR1 SGHRS, CDR2 YFSETQ. The ends were cut back, 5 bases at V and 1 base at J, with 13 bases in the middle. The CDR3 loop is CASRREEASYEQYF. The CDR3 DNA reads TGCGCCAGCAGAAGGGAGGAGGCTTCCTACGAGCAGTACTTC.

J is TRBJ2-3 and V is TRBV5-1, with 10 bases matching TRBD2. CDR3 length equals 15 residues. Germline assignment: CDR1 SGHRS and CDR2 YFSETQ. V dropped 5 bases and J dropped 2; count of bases not matched to a gene: 5. The DNA for the CDR3 is TGCGCCAGCAGGGAAGCGGGAGGGCCCACAGATACGCAGTATTTT. This sequence encodes CASREAGGPTDTQYF.

The table lists this clone with a count of one. The genes are TRBV7-7 and TRBJ1-4; TRBD1 might be the D (5 bases). The length of the CDR3 is 15 residues. V dropped 5 bases and J dropped 4 bases, with 14 bases sitting between them. The V gene's germline CDR1 is SSHAT and CDR2 FNYEAQ (reference sequence). As DNA, the CDR3 is TGTGCCAGCAGCCCCACGGGAGGACATAATGAAAAACTGTTTTTT. Translated, it gives CASSPTGGHNEKLFF.

About this clone: Its ends do not fully match the called genes, so a read error is possible. Other nucleotide sequences in the sample specify the same CDR3. The CDR3 region has the DNA TGTGCTAGCAGCGTCCGGACTAGCGGTAGGAATGAGCAGTTCTTC. It specifies CASSVRTSGRNEQFF. The V and J genes are TRBV9 and TRBJ2-1; 10 bases align to TRBD2. Germline-derived CDR1 and CDR2 are SGDLS and YYNGEE. CDR3 length equals 15 residues. The variable domain in full, completed from reference TRBV9 and TRBJ2-1, reads DSGVTQTPKHLITATGQRVTLRCSPRSGDLSVYWYQQSLDQGLQFLIQYYNGEERAKGNILERFSAQQFPDLHSELNLSSLELGDSALYFCASSVRTSGRNEQFFGPGTRLTVL.

V usage is TRBV30 and J usage is TRBJ2-5; D might be TRBD2 (5 bases). V lost 3 bases and J lost 11, with 16 bases in between. The CDR3 spans 12 residues. CDR1 GTSNPN and CDR2 SVGIG come from the germline V gene (reference sequence). CDR3 sequence: CAWSPFSGGQYF. In DNA form, the CDR3 reads TGTGCCTGGAGCCCTTTCAGCGGCGGGCAGTACTTC.

This rearrangement joins TRBV30 to TRBJ1-6; 11 bases match TRBD1. CDR1 and CDR2 (germline): GTSNPN, SVGIG (reference sequence). V was clipped by 5 bases and J by 10 bases; unmatched bases: 4. The CDR3 totals 13 residues. The CDR3 DNA is TGTGCCTGGTCGGGACAGGGGGTCTCACCCCTCCACTTT. Its protein is CAWSGQGVSPLHF.

J is TRBJ2-7 and V is TRBV4-1; D possibly corresponds to TRBD2 (5 bases). Germline values: CDR1 MGHRA, CDR2 YSYEKL. Trimming cost V 3 bases and J 2 bases, with 17 bases left between them. The CDR3 sequence is 16 residues long. CDR3 sequence reads: CASSQIGRDRTYEQYF. CDR3 DNA sequence: TGCGCCAGCAGCCAGATTGGCCGGGATCGAACCTACGAGCAGTACTTC.

Remarks on this clone: Its ends do not fully match the called genes, so a read error is possible. This chain joins TRBV7-9 and TRBJ1-1; D perhaps matches TRBD1 (5 bases). CDR3 length: 13 amino acids. Germline V gene sequence: CDR1 SEHNR, CDR2 FQNEAQ (reference sequence). CDR3 amino acids: CASSSWVGTEALF. CDR3 nucleotides: TGTGCCAGCAGCTCCTGGGTGGGGACTGAAGCTCTCTTT.

The rearrangement links TRBV28 to TRBJ1-1; 9 bases are shared with TRBD1. The CDR3 has 14 residues. The V gene end was trimmed by 5 bases and the J gene end by 5 bases; junction bases not matched to a gene: 6. CDR1 and CDR2 (germline): MDHEN, SYDVKM. The CDR3 nucleotides read TGTGCCAGCAGTGGTCAGGACAGGGGAACTGAAGCTTTCTTT. Translated: CASSGQDRGTEAFF.

The chain recombines TRBV19 with TRBJ2-3; no clear D gene. This CDR3 has 13 residues. The germline V and J ends were trimmed by 3 bases and 2 bases, with 6 bases remaining between them. The germline gives CDR1 LNHDA, CDR2 SQIVND (reference sequence). For the CDR3, the DNA is TGTGCCAGTAGTATCCTCTTCACAGATACGCAGTATTTT. Protein sequence: CASSILFTDTQYF.

The V call is TRBV2, the J call TRBJ2-5, with D possibly matching TRBD2 (6 bases). Trimming removed 4 bases at V and 5 bases at J, with 11 bases between. The germline V gene encodes CDR1 SNHLY and CDR2 FYNNEI. CDR3 length equals 13 residues. The CDR3, as DNA: TGTGCCAGCAGTGGAGGGGCGGGGGAGACCCAGTACTTC. Translation: CASSGGAGETQYF.

This clone was seen a single time. Here the CDR3 reads CASSLVLATTFTYEQYF. The CDR3 DNA reads TGTGCCAGCAGCTTGGTTTTAGCAACCACCTTTACCTACGAGCAGTACTTC. This rearrangement joins TRBV5-8 to TRBJ2-7; D is uncertain. Germline V lookup: CDR1 SGHTS, CDR2 YDEGEE. The CDR3 covers 17 residues. V was shortened by 0 bases and J by 2 bases, with 18 bases between the two germline ends.

The chain carries TRBV19 and TRBJ2-7; 10 nucleotides line up with TRBD1. Germline V gives CDR1 LNHDA, CDR2 SQIVND (reference sequence). The CDR3 spans 14 residues. After removal of 6 bases from V and 2 bases from J, the junction contained 4 bases not matched to a gene. CDR3 nucleotide sequence: TGTGCCAGTAGCAGCGGACAGGGGGCCTACGAGCAGTACTTC. The encoded protein is CASSSGQGAYEQYF.